This is a list of T cell receptor beta chains from one sample in a study of shared T cell receptors in the human thymus. Using immunoSEQ multiplex PCR, the repertoire was profiled, and TCRdb retains in-frame clones only, with some absent. The profile covers about 400,000 clones, with over 90% appearing a single time and about 0.02% taken by the ten largest. Sequences were obtained from thymocytes. These receptors all stem from a human donor. CDR3s include the opening cysteine and the closing phenylalanine or tryptophan. D genes are given only for firm matches. Expanded clones are given a class, and other clones once, few, many or no size at all.

d_call	clone_size	v_call	j_call	cdr3_nt	cdr3_aa
TRBD1	NA	TRBV5-6	TRBJ2-7	TGTGCCAGCAGCCCCCGGGACAGGGACTACGAGCAGTACTTC	CASSPRDRDYEQYF
NA	few	TRBV10-1	TRBJ2-7	TGCGCCAGCAGTGAGACCCCAACAGGGAAGCAGTACTTC	CASSETPTGKQYF
NA	once	TRBV28	TRBJ2-2	TGTGCCAGCACCTGCACGGGCGGGGAGCTGTTTTTT	CASTCTGGELFF
NA	NA	TRBV7-2	TRBJ2-7	TGTGCCAGCAGCTTAGTCCCCGGGGCTAGCGCTAAGGCCCTCTGCGAGCAGTACTTC	CASSLVPGASAKALCEQYF
TRBD1	NA	TRBV28	TRBJ2-1	TGTGCCAGCAGTTTCGCGACAGGGGTTCTAGGGAAGTTCTTC	CASSFATGVLGKFF
TRBD1	NA	TRBV5-1	TRBJ1-5	TGCGCCAGCAGCTTAGCCCGGCAGGGGGATCAGCCCCAGCATTTT	CASSLARQGDQPQHF
TRBD1	NA	TRBV27	TRBJ1-1	TGTGCCAGCAGTCCCTCGGGGGGACAGGCTTACAACACTGAAGCTTTCTTT	CASSPSGGQAYNTEAFF
TRBD2	NA	TRBV7-8	TRBJ2-3	TGTGCCAGCAGCTTAGAGCGGGGGCCAGATACGCAGTATTTT	CASSLERGPDTQYF
NA	NA	TRBV7-2	TRBJ2-4	TGTGCCAGCAGCCCCCCTGGACTAGCCAAAAACATTCAGTACTTC	CASSPPGLAKNIQYF
TRBD2	NA	TRBV4-3	TRBJ2-1	TGCGCCAGCAGCCGTATACTAGCGGGAGGCCCCAATGAGCAGTTCTTC	CASSRILAGGPNEQFF
NA	NA	TRBV21-1	TRBJ2-7	TGTGCCAGCAGCGTCCTTGGGAGCTCCTACGAGCAGTACTTC	CASSVLGSSYEQYF
TRBD1	NA	TRBV10-2	TRBJ2-3	TGCGCCAGCAGACAGGGGGCGCAGCGGAATTTCAGAGATACGCAGTATTTT	CASRQGAQRNFRDTQYF
NA	NA	TRBV6-1	TRBJ2-1	TGTGCCAGCAGTCTGAGGCGACCTTCCTACAATGAGCAGTTCTTC	CASSLRRPSYNEQFF
NA	NA	TRBV7-2	TRBJ1-5	TGTGCCAGCAGCTTAGCCACTGGGTCGGAGGGTCAGCCCCAGCATTTT	CASSLATGSEGQPQHF
NA	NA	TRBV5-1	TRBJ2-4	TGCGCCAGCGCTCGATGTGATACTGACAAAGAGGATCTAGCCAAAAACATTCAGTACTTC	CASARCDTDKEDLAKNIQYF
TRBD1	NA	TRBV28	TRBJ1-5	TGTGCCAGCGGCGCCGGGACAGGAAATCAGCCCCAGCATTTT	CASGAGTGNQPQHF
TRBD1	NA	TRBV25-1	TRBJ2-7	TGTGCCAGCAGTGGGGGACAGGGCTACGAGCAGTACTTC	CASSGGQGYEQYF
NA	NA	TRBV10-2	TRBJ2-5	TGCGCCAGCAGTGAGCTAGGACAGAAACAAGAGACCCAGTACTTC	CASSELGQKQETQYF
NA	NA	TRBV28	TRBJ1-2	TGTGCCGTGGGGTGGGGCTACACCTTC	CAVGWGYTF
NA	NA	TRBV28	TRBJ2-7	TGTGCCAGCAGTTTAAGGCGGTTTCCCTACGAGCAGTACTTC	CASSLRRFPYEQYF
TRBD1	NA	TRBV27	TRBJ1-2	TGTGCCAGCAGTTTCCCCGGGACAGCCCGAAGAGGCTACACCTTC	CASSFPGTARRGYTF
NA	NA	TRBV30	TRBJ1-5	TGTGCCTGGAGTGTACGCGGTAGCAATCAGCCCCAGCATTTT	CAWSVRGSNQPQHF
NA	NA	TRBV5-6	TRBJ2-1	TGTGCCAGCAGCTTCTCCGGGACATTTACCTACAATGAGCAGTTCTTC	CASSFSGTFTYNEQFF
NA	NA	TRBV4-3	TRBJ1-1	TGCGCCAGCAGCCAAGATATGGTGGGGGGCAGGACTGAAGCTTTCTTT	CASSQDMVGGRTEAFF
TRBD1	NA	TRBV10-3	TRBJ1-1	TGTGCCATCAGCCTAGGTGGAGGGGGCCACACTGAAGCTTTCTTT	CAISLGGGGHTEAFF
TRBD1	NA	TRBV28	TRBJ2-1	TGTGCCAGCACCAGATCGGACAGGGGGCGTAATGAGCAGTTCTTC	CASTRSDRGRNEQFF
NA	once	TRBV28	TRBJ1-2	TGTGCCAGCACCCTTGATCGGGTTAGGGAAGTTAGTGGCTACACCTTC	CASTLDRVREVSGYTF
NA	NA	TRBV25-1	TRBJ2-3	TGTGCCAGCAGTGACCGCGGGATGTTTACAGATACGCAGTATTTT	CASSDRGMFTDTQYF
TRBD1	NA	TRBV28	TRBJ2-7	TGTGCCAGCAGTAATTGGGACAGAGGCGCCTACGAGCAGTACTTC	CASSNWDRGAYEQYF
NA	NA	TRBV19	TRBJ2-1	TGTGCCAGTAGTCTGACCCAGGATGAGCAGTTCTTC	CASSLTQDEQFF
NA	NA	TRBV19	TRBJ2-5	TGTGCCAGTAGTCTAGAAGAGACCCAGTACTTC	CASSLEETQYF
TRBD2	NA	TRBV27	TRBJ2-1	TGTGCCAGCAGTCTAAGGACTAGCAGGAGGGCCAATGAGCAGTTCTTC	CASSLRTSRRANEQFF
TRBD1	NA	TRBV7-4	TRBJ1-2	TGTGCCAGCAGCGCCGAGAGGCAGGGGGCAAGGGATGGCTACACCTTC	CASSAERQGARDGYTF
TRBD2	NA	TRBV5-6	TRBJ2-1	TGTGCCAGCAGCCTTTTGACTAGCGGAAGGCAGTTCTTC	CASSLLTSGRQFF
NA	NA	TRBV28	TRBJ2-1	TGTGCCAGCAGGGGTGAGCCCTCCTACAATGAGCAGTTCTTC	CASRGEPSYNEQFF
NA	NA	TRBV11-2	TRBJ2-7	TGTGCCAGCAGCTTAGCGGGCCGACAGGACCTGACCTACGAGCAGTACTTC	CASSLAGRQDLTYEQYF
TRBD2	NA	TRBV4-1	TRBJ2-3	TGCGCCAGCAGCCAAGCGGGACTAGCGGGATTGGGAGATACGCAGTATTTT	CASSQAGLAGLGDTQYF
NA	NA	TRBV7-8	TRBJ2-7	TGTGCCAGCAGCTTAGCGAGGACACCGAGCTCCTACGAGCAGTACTTC	CASSLARTPSSYEQYF
TRBD1	NA	TRBV5-1	TRBJ2-7	TGCGCCAGCAGCTTGGGGGACAGCTCCTACGAGCAGTACTTC	CASSLGDSSYEQYF
TRBD1	NA	TRBV2	TRBJ2-7	TGTGCCAGCAAGGGCAGGACAGGGTTGTACGAGCAGTACTTC	CASKGRTGLYEQYF
TRBD2	NA	TRBV10-2	TRBJ2-1	TGCGCCAGCCCAGCGGGAATCTACAATGAGCAGTTCTTC	CASPAGIYNEQFF
NA	NA	TRBV5-1	TRBJ2-1	TGCGCCAGCAGCTTGGCCCTTGGGACTCTCTCCTACAATGAGCAGTTCTTC	CASSLALGTLSYNEQFF